The 10 T cell receptor beta chains below come from one sample, sequenced in a study of siplizumab effects on memory and regulatory T cells. Libraries were prepared by immunoSEQ multiplex PCR; TCRdb keeps only in-frame clonotypes and omits some of them. The sample yields some 99,000 clones, 92% seen once. Sequencing input: Tregs sorted from blood. Receptors were obtained from a human donor in good health.

The table lists this clone with a count of one. This CDR3 is CASSSGPNEKLFF. DNA for the CDR3: TGTGCCAGCAGCTCGGGTCCTAATGAAAAACTGTTTTTT. The rearrangement uses TRBV13 and TRBJ1-4; D unresolved. Trimming took 4 bases from V and 3 from J, leaving 6 bases between them. Per the germline V gene, CDR1 is PRHDT and CDR2 is FYEKMQ (reference sequence). The length of the CDR3 is 13 residues. The whole variable domain, filled in from reference TRBV13 and TRBJ1-4, reads AAGVIQSPRHLIKEKRETATLKCYPIPRHDTVYWYQQGPGQDPQFLISFYEKMQSDKGSIPDRFSAQQFSDYHSELNMSSLELGDSALYFCASSSGPNEKLFFGSGTQLSVL.

The CDR3 nucleotides read TGTGCCAGCAGCTTAGCAGGCGGGGGGTTGGCTGGCTACACCTTC. It is translated as CASSLAGGGLAGYTF. The V and J genes are TRBV11-2 and TRBJ1-2; a weak D match, TRBD1 (5 bases). This CDR3 has 15 amino acids. V lost 1 base and J lost 7, with 16 bases in between. Germline-derived CDR1 and CDR2 are SGHAT and FQNNGV. The full variable domain, its missing parts supplied by reference TRBV11-2 and TRBJ1-2, is EAGVAQSPRYKIIEKRQSVAFWCNPISGHATLYWYQQILGQGPKLLIQFQNNGVVDDSQLPKDRFSAERLKGVDSTLKIQPAKLEDSAVYLCASSLAGGGLAGYTFGSGTRLTVV.

The rearrangement links TRBV6-1 to TRBJ2-1; D perhaps matches TRBD2 (6 bases). The germline gives CDR1 MNHNS, CDR2 SASEGT. The CDR3 totals 16 residues. The V end lost 3 bases, the J end lost 0 bases, and 12 bases lay between the germline ends. The CDR3 sequence: CASSERGTFSYNEQFF. CDR3 in DNA: TGTGCCAGCAGTGAGCGGGGAACTTTCTCCTACAATGAGCAGTTCTTC.

This clone was seen a few times. The genes are TRBV10-1 and TRBJ2-2, with TRBD2 as a possible D gene (5 bases). This CDR3 contains 13 residues. The germline CDR1 and CDR2 sequences are WNHNN and SYGVQD (reference sequence). Trimming took off 5 bases at V and 3 bases at J, with 7 bases between the two ends. CDR3 in DNA: TGCGCCAGCAGTTCCGGGGACACCGGGGAGCTGTTTTTT. It codes for CASSSGDTGELFF.

With respect to this clone: At the DNA level, this CDR3 is encoded by other sequences in the same sample as well. The gene calls are TRBV4-1 and TRBJ2-2, with D possibly being TRBD1 (5 bases). This CDR3 has 15 amino acids. Germline CDR1 reads MGHRA; CDR2 reads YSYEKL. V lost 2 bases and J lost 2, with 9 bases in between. In DNA, the CDR3 is TGCGCCAGCAGCCAACAGGGAATAAACACCGGGGAGCTGTTTTTT. Encoded protein: CASSQQGINTGELFF.

The gene calls are TRBV28 and TRBJ1-5, with 9 bases matching TRBD1. V lost 3 bases to trimming and J lost 6 bases; unmatched junction nucleotides: 9. The germline V gene encodes CDR1 MDHEN and CDR2 SYDVKM. This CDR3 is built from 16 residues. The CDR3 loop is CASSLRSTGGFQPQHF. CDR3 in DNA: TGTGCCAGCAGTTTGCGATCAACAGGGGGCTTTCAGCCCCAGCATTTT. Drawing the rest from reference TRBV28 and TRBJ1-5, the complete variable domain is DVKVTQSSRYLVKRTGEKVFLECVQDMDHENMFWYRQDPGLGLRLIYFSYDVKMKEKGDIPEGYSVSREKKERFSLILESASTNQTSMYLCASSLRSTGGFQPQHFGDGTRLSIL.

This rearrangement joins TRBV7-9 to TRBJ2-1, with 7 bases that match TRBD2. The CDR3 length is 15 residues. J lost 4 bases, V lost 5 bases, and 8 bases had no gene match. From germline, CDR1 is SEHNR and CDR2 FQNEAQ (reference sequence). The CDR3 reads CASSRGSGWYNEQFF. The DNA for the CDR3 is TGTGCCAGCAGCCGGGGTAGCGGGTGGTACAATGAGCAGTTCTTC.

This clone was recorded once. The chain recombines TRBV5-1 with TRBJ1-2; TRBD1 is a possible D gene (5 bases). Trimming cost V 4 bases and J 1 base, with 11 bases left between them. The CDR3 is 14 residues long. Germline loops: CDR1 SGHRS, CDR2 YFSETQ. The CDR3: CASSVQGNNYGYTF. In nucleotides, the CDR3 is TGCGCCAGCAGCGTGCAGGGTAATAACTATGGCTACACCTTC.

V is TRBV6-5 and J is TRBJ1-1; D not certain. Germline V gene sequence: CDR1 MNHEY, CDR2 SVGAGI. The CDR3 sequence is 12 residues long. V dropped 5 bases and J dropped 5 bases, with 9 bases sitting between them. CDR3 sequence (DNA): TGTGCCAGCAGTGTGTGGGCAACTGAAGCTTTCTTT. This gives the protein CASSVWATEAFF.

The chain recombines TRBV11-3 with TRBJ2-7; 7 positions agree with TRBD2. The CDR3 length is 15 residues. Per germline, CDR1 SGHNT and CDR2 YENEEA. The junction had 5 bases not matched to a gene; V was cut back by 1 base and J by 2 bases. CDR3 amino acids: CASSLAGGSTYEQYF. The CDR3 DNA reads as TGTGCCAGCAGCTTAGCTGGCGGGAGTACCTACGAGCAGTACTTC.